The next 16 T cell receptor beta chains were all read from a single sample in a study of spatial heterogeneity in lung cancer. MiXCR, applied by TCRdb to the 5' RACE reads, yields one record per CDR3 protein. The sample holds just under 10,000 distinct CDR3 sequences, 23% seen once. Time point indicated: blood at routine non-recurrence follow-up after resection. The sequences come from PBMCs, collected at follow-up. These receptors originate from a female donor with early-stage non-small cell lung cancer.

This clonotype was seen a handful of times. This chain uses TRBV6-5 with TRBJ2-4; D is perhaps TRBD2 (6 bases). The germline V and J ends were trimmed by 0 bases and 8 bases, with 11 bases remaining between them. CDR3 size: 14 residues. Germline loops: CDR1 MNHEY, CDR2 SVGAGI. CDR3 coding DNA: TGTGCCAGCAGTTACTCGGGGCGGGGATACATTCAGTACTTC. Protein sequence: CASSYSGRGYIQYF.

This clonotype has only a few counts. J is TRBJ2-1 and V is TRBV7-2; tentative D call: TRBD2 (6 bases). This CDR3 contains 14 residues. The V end was cut by 4 bases, the J end by 6 bases, with 13 bases between. Germline CDR1 is SGHTA and CDR2 is FQGNSA. CDR3 DNA: TGTGCCAGCAGCTCCCAGGACGGGGGCAATGAGCAGTTCTTC. This codes for CASSSQDGGNEQFF.

This clonotype was counted a single time. This rearrangement joins TRBV7-8 to TRBJ2-7; maybe TRBD2 (5 bases). Germline CDR1 SGHVS, CDR2 FQNEAQ. CDR3 length: 15 amino acids. The V and J ends lost 5 bases and 4 bases respectively, with 18 bases between them. CDR3 in amino acids: CASSPRDELLYEQYF. The CDR3, as DNA: TGTGCCAGCAGCCCACGGGATGAGCTGCTTTACGAGCAGTACTTC.

This clonotype has a handful of counts. The chain links TRBV28 to TRBJ2-7, with 11 bases identical to TRBD1. Germline-derived CDR1 and CDR2 are MDHEN and SYDVKM. Trimming took 7 bases from V and 3 from J; bases not matched to a gene: 11. The length of the CDR3 is 16 residues. CDR3 loop: CASTRTGGVFDYEQYF. The CDR3 DNA reads as TGTGCCAGCACTAGGACAGGGGGCGTCTTCGACTACGAGCAGTACTTC.

This clonotype was recorded a few times. The V and J genes are TRBV29-1 and TRBJ2-5; D not resolved. Germline CDR1 reads SQVTM; CDR2 reads ANQGSEA. Trimming took 3 bases from V and 2 from J, leaving 10 bases between them. The CDR3 contains 13 residues. The CDR3 protein is CSVDFTAQETQYF. CDR3 in DNA: TGCAGCGTTGATTTCACAGCGCAAGAGACCCAGTACTTC.

V gene TRBV29-1 combines with J gene TRBJ1-4; D remains unclear. V was cut by 4 bases and J by 3 bases, with 12 bases left in between. Germline loops: CDR1 SQVTM, CDR2 ANQGSEA. This CDR3 has 14 residues. For the CDR3, the DNA is TGCAGCGTTGCCCGAGGGCAAGCTAATGAAAAACTGTTTTTT. Protein sequence: CSVARGQANEKLFF.

V usage is TRBV12-3 or TRBV12-4 and J usage is TRBJ1-5; D is unresolved. Trimming removed 8 bases from V and 6 bases from J, with 14 bases in between. The CDR3 is 13 residues long. This CDR3 is CASVADLGQPQHF. The CDR3 DNA sequence: TGTGCCAGCGTTGCAGACCTCGGTCAGCCCCAGCATTTT.

This clonotype is deemed medium-sized. The chain recombines TRBV7-2 with TRBJ2-1, with 8 bases that match TRBD2. Trimming took 4 bases from V and 7 from J; bases not matched to a gene: 9. Germline lookup yields CDR1 SGHTA and CDR2 FQGNSA. This CDR3 has 15 residues. In DNA form, the CDR3 reads TGTGCCAGCAGCTCCATGAGCGGGAGCAGGAATGAGCAGTTCTTC. Its protein product is CASSSMSGSRNEQFF.

This clonotype has more than one count but fewer than ten. V and J are TRBV7-9 and TRBJ1-1, with 7 bases lining up with TRBD1. Trimming at V came to 3 bases and at J to 5 bases, leaving 9 bases not matched to a gene. Germline CDR1 reads SEHNR; CDR2 reads FQNEAQ (reference sequence). The CDR3 extends over 15 amino acids. The DNA of the CDR3 is TGTGCCAGCAGCTTCCCCCCAGGGGGAGATACTGAAGCTTTCTTT. It codes for CASSFPPGGDTEAFF. Looking up the rest from reference TRBV7-9 and TRBJ1-1 gives the full variable domain: DTGVSQNPRHKITKRGQNVTFRCDPISEHNRLYWYRQTLGQGPEFLTYFQNEAQLEKSRLLSDRFSAERPKGSFSTLEIQRTEQGDSAMYLCASSFPPGGDTEAFFGQGTRLTVV.

The V call is TRBV29-1, the J call TRBJ1-2; D not certain. The germline CDR1 and CDR2 sequences are SQVTM and ANQGSEA. The CDR3 runs to 14 residues. V lost 3 bases to trimming and J lost 8 bases, with 19 bases between them. CDR3 DNA: TGCAGCGTTGACCTCAACGAGGGTATGGGGGGCTACACCTTC. As protein: CSVDLNEGMGGYTF.

This clonotype was picked up a small number of times. This chain joins TRBV29-1 and TRBJ2-2, with a tentative D call TRBD2 (7 bases). Trimming took 6 bases from V and 3 from J, leaving 20 bases between them. The V gene's germline CDR1 is SQVTM and CDR2 ANQGSEA. CDR3 size: 16 residues. CDR3 protein: CSVILGGESDTGELFF. As DNA, the CDR3 is TGCAGCGTAATTTTAGGGGGGGAAAGCGACACCGGGGAGCTGTTTTTT.

The CDR3 region has the DNA TGTGCCAGCACCCCCAATATGGGACAGGGGGTTACAGATACGCAGTATTTT. Its translation: CASTPNMGQGVTDTQYF. The gene calls are TRBV12-3 or TRBV12-4 and TRBJ2-3; 11 bases match TRBD1. V lost 7 bases and J lost 3; bases outside the gene matches: 12. This CDR3 comprises 17 residues.

The chain links TRBV27 to TRBJ1-2; the match to TRBD1 covers 8 bases. J lost 8 bases, V lost 5 bases, and 7 bases had no gene match. Germline CDR1 and CDR2: MNHEY and SMNVEV (reference sequence). The CDR3 is made up of 13 amino acids. CDR3 protein: CASSLTGGRGYTF. CDR3 nucleotides: TGTGCCAGCAGTCTTACAGGGGGGAGGGGCTACACCTTC.

In its sample, this clonotype ranks as medium-sized. This chain joins TRBV6-2 or TRBV6-3 and TRBJ1-6; D remains ambiguous. CDR1 and CDR2 from the germline V gene are MNHEY and SVGEGT. Trimming removed 6 bases at V and 9 bases at J, with 18 bases between. The CDR3 loop spans 15 amino acids. CDR3 DNA sequence: TGTGCCAGCAGCTGGACTCCTGGAGGAATTTCACCCCTCCACTTT. It yields the protein CASSWTPGGISPLHF.

This clonotype was counted between two and nine times. The V gene is TRBV3-1, the J gene TRBJ2-3; maybe TRBD1 (6 bases). This CDR3 is built from 13 residues. Trimming removed 2 bases from V and 6 bases from J, with 9 bases in between. Germline loops: CDR1 LGHDT, CDR2 YNNKEL (reference sequence). The CDR3 loop reads CASSQWTDDTQYF. As DNA, the CDR3 is TGTGCCAGCAGCCAATGGACAGATGATACGCAGTATTTT.

The chain recombines TRBV7-9 with TRBJ1-6; D remains ambiguous. CDR3 length: 13 amino acids. Germline lookup yields CDR1 SEHNR and CDR2 FQNEAQ (reference sequence). Trimming shortened V by 1 base and J by 10 bases, and 8 bases separated the two germline ends. This CDR3 reads CASSLGVSSPLHF. The CDR3 nucleotides read TGTGCCAGCAGCTTAGGGGTCAGCTCACCCCTCCACTTT. Looking up the rest from reference TRBV7-9 and TRBJ1-6 gives the full variable domain: DTGVSQNPRHKITKRGQNVTFRCDPISEHNRLYWYRQTLGQGPEFLTYFQNEAQLEKSRLLSDRFSAERPKGSFSTLEIQRTEQGDSAMYLCASSLGVSSPLHFGNGTRLTVT.